The next 14 T cell receptor beta chains were all read from a single sample in a study of radiotherapy plus CTLA-4 blockade in lung cancer. TCRdb's table, derived via immunoSEQ multiplex PCR, lists solely in-frame clones and lacks some. The sample lists 40,000 to 45,000 clones, more than 70% occurring once. Sequencing used peripheral blood, obtained from a patient treated with radiotherapy plus ipilimumab. All receptors derive from a human donor with non-small cell lung cancer whose response to radiotherapy plus ipilimumab could not be evaluated.

This chain connects TRBV10-2 to TRBJ1-2; 8 positions match TRBD1. This CDR3 is 12 amino acids long. Per the germline V gene, CDR1 is WSHSY and CDR2 is SAAADI. Trimming cost V 9 bases and J 4 bases; bases outside gene matches: 4. Here the CDR3 DNA reads TGCGCCAGTGGACAGGGATCCTATGGCTACACCTTC. It yields the protein CASGQGSYGYTF.

This sequence joins TRBV30 and TRBJ2-1; tentative D call: TRBD1 (6 bases). Trimming took 3 bases from V and 3 from J, leaving 12 bases between them. The CDR3 totals 14 residues. Germline-derived CDR1 and CDR2 are GTSNPN and SVGIG (reference sequence). CDR3 nucleotides: TGTGCCTGGAGACGTCAGGGGTTCTACAATGAGCAGTTCTTC. Protein product: CAWRRQGFYNEQFF.

The sample holds a few counts of this clone. The genes are TRBV21-1 and TRBJ2-5; the D call of TRBD1 is as the table states it, not checked on the DNA. TRBV21-1 is a recognized pseudogene. CDR3 length: 15 residues. The CDR3 DNA reads TGTGCCAGCAGCAACCCCGGGACAGAACAAGAGACCCAGTACTTC. It translates to CASSNPGTEQETQYF.

The chain carries TRBV30 and TRBJ1-5; 9 bases map to TRBD1. With 3 bases clipped from V and 4 bases from J, the junction kept 4 bases outside the gene matches. This CDR3 spans 14 amino acids. Germline loops: CDR1 GTSNPN, CDR2 SVGIG (reference sequence). CDR3 region: CAWRRTGENQPQHF. The DNA of the CDR3 is TGTGCCTGGAGAAGGACAGGGGAAAATCAGCCCCAGCATTTT. Combining the CDR3 with reference TRBV30 and TRBJ1-5 gives the whole variable domain SQTIHQWPATLVQPVGSPLSLECTVEGTSNPNLYWYRQAAGRGLQLLFYSVGIGQISSEVPQNLSASRPQDRQFILSSKKLLLSDSGFYLCAWRRTGENQPQHFGDGTRLSIL.

The genes are TRBV5-6 and TRBJ2-5; D call uncertain. The DNA end favors TRBJ2-7, so the J call may be wrong. CDR1 SGHDT and CDR2 YYEEEE come from the germline V gene. This CDR3 is 11 amino acids long. Written as DNA, the CDR3 is TGTGCCAGCAGCTTGGAATACGAGCAGTACTTC. Translating gives CASSLEYEQYF.

CDR3: CASSSLELEQFF. The CDR3 nucleotides are TGTGCCAGCAGCTCGCTAGAGCTTGAGCAGTTCTTC. The rearrangement links TRBV5-4 to TRBJ2-1; D is ambiguous. V was clipped by 3 bases and J by 9 bases, with 10 bases between them. This CDR3 spans 12 amino acids. The germline CDR1 and CDR2 sequences are SGHNT and YYREEE (reference sequence). Full variable domain (outside the CDR3, taken from reference TRBV5-4 and TRBJ2-1): ETGVTQSPTHLIKTRGQQVTLRCSSQSGHNTVSWYQQALGQGPQFIFQYYREEENGRGNFPPRFSGLQFPNYSSELNVNALELDDSALYLCASSSLELEQFFGPGTRLTVL.

This clone was recorded only once. The gene calls are TRBV5-1 and TRBJ2-1; TRBD2 might be the D (7 bases). CDR3 length: 15 residues. V shed 5 bases and J shed 4 bases, with 16 bases lying between them. Germline CDR1 reads SGHRS; CDR2 reads YFSETQ. CDR3 nucleotide sequence: TGCGCCAGCAGTGGGAGGGGGTTTGATTACAATGAGCAGTTCTTC. The encoded protein is CASSGRGFDYNEQFF.

The rearrangement links TRBV7-9 to TRBJ2-7, with TRBD2 as a possible D gene (5 bases). CDR1 is SEHNR and CDR2 is FQNEAQ in the germline V gene (reference sequence). The CDR3 spans 12 residues. V was cut by 5 bases and J by 7 bases, with 12 bases left in between. In nucleotides, the CDR3 is TGTGCCAGCAGCAGGTCCCCGGGGGAGCAGTACTTC. Protein sequence: CASSRSPGEQYF.

The sample holds one count of this clone. The chain couples TRBV10-3 to TRBJ2-5, with 10 nucleotides matching TRBD1. CDR3 length: 14 residues. V gave up 6 bases and J gave up 3 bases; unmatched junction bases: 4. Germline CDR1 and CDR2: ENHRY and SYGVKD. The CDR3 nucleotides are TGTGCCATCAGCTCGACAGGGGGCGAAGAGACCCAGTACTTC. The encoded protein is CAISSTGGEETQYF.

The rearrangement joins TRBV7-2 to TRBJ1-6; the D gene is possibly TRBD1 (5 bases). This CDR3 region has 15 residues. Germline V gene lookup returns CDR1 SGHTA and CDR2 FQGNSA. Trimming left V 1 base short and J 4 bases short, with 8 bases between. CDR3 in DNA: TGTGCCAGCAGCTTAGGGGCAGGGTATAATTCACCCCTCCACTTT. Translated, it gives CASSLGAGYNSPLHF.

This rearrangement joins TRBV7-9 to TRBJ1-1; 7 bases are a match to TRBD1. The length of the CDR3 is 12 residues. Unmatched junction bases numbered 6, after V lost 6 bases and J lost 8 bases. Looked up from germline, CDR1 is SEHNR and CDR2 is FQNEAQ (reference sequence). The CDR3 nucleotides read TGTGCCAGCAGGGCCGGGACAGCAGAAGCTTTCTTT. Amino acid sequence: CASRAGTAEAFF.

This clone was detected only a few times. The CDR3 spells CASSPDLRQYF. CDR3 coding DNA: TGTGCCAGCAGCCCCGATCTAAGGCAGTACTTC. The chain combines TRBV2 with TRBJ2-7, with D unclear. The CDR3 runs 11 residues. Germline lookup yields CDR1 SNHLY and CDR2 FYNNEI. V lost 6 bases and J 9 bases, leaving 12 bases between the germline ends.

The table lists this clone with a few counts. The rearrangement uses TRBV7-3 and TRBJ1-1; TRBD1 might be the D (6 bases). The germline CDR1 and CDR2 sequences are SGHTA and FQGTGA. The CDR3 length is 13 residues. Trimming left V 8 bases short and J 1 base short, with 11 bases between. Written as DNA, the CDR3 is TGTGCCAGCGGGAGGGGGGCGAACACTGAAGCTTTCTTT. This translates into CASGRGANTEAFF.

The chain recombines TRBV9 with TRBJ2-7; D ambiguous. The V and J ends lost 4 bases and 3 bases respectively, with 5 bases between them. Germline CDR1 SGDLS, CDR2 YYNGEE. The CDR3 runs to 11 residues. CDR3 loop: CASSPGYEQYF. The CDR3 region has the DNA TGTGCCAGCAGCCCCGGCTACGAGCAGTACTTC.